This T cell receptor (beta chain) is drawn from a study of early T cells in non-severe SARS-CoV-2 infection. On the study more broadly: The chains were unpaired, and the sequenced material was bulk RNA from unsorted whole blood. General study findings and limits: VDJdb-based matching was biased toward anti-spike CD8 responses and missed private and CD4 specificities.

Individual cDNA molecules each received unique molecular identifiers attached to them. TCRdb re-called the 5' RACE reads with MiXCR, one entry per CDR3 protein. The sample contains tens of thousands of distinct CDR3 sequences, around an eighth of which appear only once. This clonotype was counted at least ten times. The antigen remains unidentified. The CDR3 extends over 14 amino acids. Germline CDR1 and CDR2: SGHVS and FNYEAQ. The V and J ends lost 0 bases and 6 bases respectively, with 11 bases between them. Specimen: whole blood. The sequence came from an adult who was a healthcare worker with PCR-confirmed SARS-CoV-2 infection or an uninfected control (not recorded which). The chain employs TRBV7-6 and TRBJ1-1; TRBD1 might be the D (5 bases). The CDR3 reads CASSLAPTAAEAFF. The CDR3 nucleotides are TGTGCCAGCAGCTTAGCGCCGACAGCTGCTGAAGCTTTCTTT. The variable domain in full, completed from reference TRBV7-6 and TRBJ1-1, reads GAGVSQSPRYKVTKRGQDVALRCDPISGHVSLYWYRQALGQGPEFLTYFNYEAQQDKSGLPNDRFSAERPEGSISTLTIQRTEQRDSAMYRCASSLAPTAAEAFFGQGTRLTVV.